The present T cell receptor (beta chain) was sequenced within a study of OX40 agonist ivuxolimab in advanced cancers. This clone was seen just once. Measured with immunoSEQ multiplex PCR; TCRdb has only the in-frame clones, and not every one. The sample has 84,000 or so clones, roughly 82% seen once; the top ten hold less than 3%. This CDR3 comprises 14 residues. CDR1 is SGHDT, CDR2 YYEEEE, per germline. Trimming pared 3 bases from V and 0 bases from J, leaving 8 bases between. This chain joins TRBV5-6 and TRBJ2-3, with D perhaps TRBD1 (5 bases). The source of this sequence is an adult with an advanced solid tumor such as melanoma, head and neck, liver or kidney cancer. The source was CD4+ or CD8+ T cells sorted from blood, collected in a trial of the OX40 agonist ivuxolimab. The CDR3 bases are TGTGCCAGCAGCTCCACAGGTAGCACAGATACGCAGTATTTT. Its translation is CASSSTGSTDTQYF.